The 7 T cell receptor beta chains in this list originate from one sample, sequenced in a study of beta chain features in type 1 diabetes. Antigens for these TCRs are unknown. Expressed TCRB transcripts were sequenced because the isolated RNA had all been reverse transcribed beforehand. Assay used: immunoSEQ multiplex PCR; TCRdb lists only in-frame clones, some missing. The sample holds about 270,000 clones, roughly an eighth seen once. Study outcomes and limitations: Type 1 diabetes patients had TCRB CDR3s that were shorter (moderately but significantly so) in all four CD4+ subsets.

Sequenced: naive CD4+ T cells from blood. The receptors shown here come from a man aged 25-45 years with type 1 diabetes.

This clone appeared a few times. This chain joins TRBV7-9 and TRBJ1-1; TRBD1 matches at 7 bases. Germline V gene lookup returns CDR1 SEHNR and CDR2 FQNEAQ (reference sequence). J was trimmed by 7 bases and V by 5 bases; bases with no gene match: 10. CDR3 length: 14 residues. The CDR3 nucleotides read TGTGCCAGCAGCCTAGGGACGGGGGACAGTGAAGCTTTCTTT. It is translated as CASSLGTGDSEAFF.

V and J are TRBV4-3 and TRBJ2-5; maybe TRBD1 (6 bases). The CDR3 runs to 18 residues. The germline gives CDR1 LGHNA, CDR2 YSLEER. V shed 0 bases and J shed 4 bases, with 21 bases lying between them. The CDR3 here is CASSQDLASSTGGETQYF. CDR3 sequence (DNA): TGCGCCAGCAGCCAAGATTTAGCCTCTTCGACAGGTGGAGAGACCCAGTACTTC.

The rearrangement uses TRBV18 and TRBJ2-5, with D tentatively TRBD1 (7 bases). The CDR3 consists of 16 residues. Germline V CDR1 and CDR2: KGHSH, LQKENI. V was pared by 2 bases and J by 3 bases, with 16 bases between. The CDR3 spells CASSPNESGGKETQYF. The DNA of the CDR3 is TGTGCCAGCTCACCAAACGAGTCAGGGGGGAAAGAGACCCAGTACTTC.

This clone was seen a handful of times. This chain joins TRBV5-1 and TRBJ1-2; 9 nucleotides match TRBD1. V was clipped by 4 bases and J by 4 bases; unmatched bases: 5. The length of the CDR3 is 14 residues. Germline lookup yields CDR1 SGHRS and CDR2 YFSETQ. CDR3 residues: CASSRTGEGYGYTF. The CDR3 bases are TGCGCCAGCAGCCGGACAGGGGAAGGCTATGGCTACACCTTC.

In this sample, this clone turned up a few times. The chain carries TRBV5-1 and TRBJ2-1; 10 nucleotides match TRBD2. CDR3 size: 16 residues. Germline values: CDR1 SGHRS, CDR2 YFSETQ. V lost 1 base and J lost 5; bases outside the gene matches: 6. CDR3 sequence (DNA): TGCGCCAGCAGCTTGAGTCTAGCGGGAGCTAACAATGAGCAGTTCTTC. Its protein product is CASSLSLAGANNEQFF.

This clone has more than one count but fewer than ten. The chain is built from TRBV11-2 and TRBJ1-1, with D perhaps TRBD1 (5 bases). Germline assignment: CDR1 SGHAT and CDR2 FQNNGV. Trimming stripped 2 bases from V and 3 bases from J, with 13 bases between. This CDR3 has 15 residues. DNA of the CDR3: TGTGCCAGCAGCTTATCCCGGGGAGGGGACACTGAAGCTTTCTTT. Its translation is CASSLSRGGDTEAFF.

The chain recombines TRBV9 with TRBJ2-5, with 7 bases fitting TRBD2. The germline V gene encodes CDR1 SGDLS and CDR2 YYNGEE. The CDR3 extends over 14 amino acids. The ends lost 8 bases at V and 1 base at J; junction bases unmatched: 8. CDR3 bases: TGTGCCAGGAGACCCGGGGGGACCCAAGAGACCCAGTACTTC. Protein sequence: CARRPGGTQETQYF.